This T cell receptor beta chain comes out of a study of blood T cell repertoires in COVID-19. Study-level information: PBMCs, B-cell-depleted T cells, or T cells provided the cDNA or gDNA that made up the material.

The CDR3 consists of 12 residues. Germline V gene sequence: CDR1 SGHDT, CDR2 YYEEEE. Between the trimmed V and J ends, which lost 2 bases and 10 bases, there was a span of 10 bases. Clones were read by immunoSEQ multiplex PCR, and TCRdb kept only the in-frame ones, dropping some. The sample holds around 310,000 clones, under 90% seen once. This chain links TRBV5-6 with TRBJ2-1, with D perhaps matching TRBD1 (6 bases). The TCR originated in a young woman who had recovered from COVID-19. The specimen was PBMCs or T cells enriched from blood (not recorded which). DNA of the CDR3: TGTGCCAGCAGCTTCGCCCAGGGGGAGCAGTTCTTC. This gives the protein CASSFAQGEQFF. Supplemented by reference TRBV5-6 and TRBJ2-1, the full variable domain reads DAGVTQSPTHLIKTRGQQVTLRCSPKSGHDTVSWYQQALGQGPQFIFQYYEEEERQRGNFPDRFSGHQFPNYSSELNVNALLLGDSALYLCASSFAQGEQFFGPGTRLTVL.